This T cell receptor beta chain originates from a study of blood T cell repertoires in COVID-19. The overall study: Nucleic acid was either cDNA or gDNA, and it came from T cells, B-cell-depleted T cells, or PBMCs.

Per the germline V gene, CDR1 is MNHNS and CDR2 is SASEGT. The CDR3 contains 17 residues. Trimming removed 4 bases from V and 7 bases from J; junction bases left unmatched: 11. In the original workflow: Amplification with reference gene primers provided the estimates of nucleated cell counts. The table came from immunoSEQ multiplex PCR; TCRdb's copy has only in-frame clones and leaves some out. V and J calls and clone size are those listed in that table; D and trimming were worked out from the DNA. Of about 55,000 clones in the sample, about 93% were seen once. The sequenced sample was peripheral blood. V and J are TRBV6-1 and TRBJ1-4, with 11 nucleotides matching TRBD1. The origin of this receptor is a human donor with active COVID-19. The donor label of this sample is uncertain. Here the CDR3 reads CASSGGQGEVSGEKLFF. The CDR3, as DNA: TGTGCCAGCAGTGGGGGACAGGGGGAGGTTTCAGGTGAAAAACTGTTTTTT.